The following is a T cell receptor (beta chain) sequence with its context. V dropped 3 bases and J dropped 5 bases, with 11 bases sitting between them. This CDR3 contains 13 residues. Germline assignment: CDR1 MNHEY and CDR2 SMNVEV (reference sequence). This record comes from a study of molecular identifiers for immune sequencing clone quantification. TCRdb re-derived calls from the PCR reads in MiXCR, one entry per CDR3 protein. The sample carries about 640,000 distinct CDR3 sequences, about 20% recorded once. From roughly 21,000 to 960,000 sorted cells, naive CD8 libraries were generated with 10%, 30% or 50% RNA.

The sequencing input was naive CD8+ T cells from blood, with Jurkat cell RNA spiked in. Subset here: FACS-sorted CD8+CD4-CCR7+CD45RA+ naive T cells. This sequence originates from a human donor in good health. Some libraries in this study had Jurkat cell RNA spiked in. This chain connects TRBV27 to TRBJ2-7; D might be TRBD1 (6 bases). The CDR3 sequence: CASSLGALDEQYF. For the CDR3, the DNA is TGTGCCAGCAGTTTGGGGGCCCTCGACGAGCAGTACTTC.